Below, one T cell receptor (beta chain) is given with its context. This record comes from a study of blood T cell repertoires in COVID-19. The J segment lost 11 bases and the V segment lost 4 bases, leaving 11 bases of the junction unmatched. Germline lookup yields CDR1 LNHDA and CDR2 SQIVND (reference sequence). There are 14 residues in the CDR3. Per the study methods: Amplification from reference gene primers served as the basis for estimated nucleated cell counts. Produced via immunoSEQ multiplex PCR; TCRdb's table is partial and in-frame only. V and J calls and clone size are given by that table; D and trimming were obtained from the DNA. There are 60,000 to 75,000 clones in the sample; around 80% occur only once, and around 27% lies in the top ten.

The specimen was peripheral blood. This chain connects TRBV19 to TRBJ1-1, with 9 bases that match TRBD1. The sequence was obtained from a man in his 60s with active or convalescent COVID-19. CDR3 sequence (DNA): TGTGCCAGTAGTAAAGAAGGGACAGGGAGGTCGGCTTTCTTT. It is translated as CASSKEGTGRSAFF. The whole variable domain, filled in from reference TRBV19 and TRBJ1-1, reads DGGITQSPKYLFRKEGQNVTLSCEQNLNHDAMYWYRQDPGQGLRLIYYSQIVNDFQKGDIAEGYSVSREKKESFPLTVTSAQKNPTAFYLCASSKEGTGRSAFFGQGTRLTVV.